A single sample is the source of the 8 T cell receptor beta chains below, sequenced in a study of T cells in women clearing cervical HPV infection. Assay: immunoSEQ multiplex PCR; the TCRdb copy retains only in-frame clones and omits some. In total, the table holds tens of thousands of clones. The sample comprised blood buffy coat. The origin of the receptors is a woman aged 18 to 75 with a cervical HPV16 infection that either progressed to CIN3+ or cleared (not recorded which).

On this clone: The CDR3 end lies 3 residues beyond the end of the read and is filled in from the germline J gene. The rearrangement uses TRBV7-8 and TRBJ1-3; D possibly corresponds to TRBD1 (6 bases). Germline assignment: CDR1 SGHVS and CDR2 FQNEAQ. Trimming shortened V by 5 bases and J by 0 bases, and 14 bases separated the two germline ends. The CDR3 consists of 16 residues. Incomplete CDR3 DNA: TGTGCCAGCAGCCCGGGGGGCAGGGGCTCTGGAAACACC. Amino acid sequence: CASSPGGRGSGNT. The entire CDR3 protein reads CASSPGGRGSGNTIYF.

With regard to this clone: The read ends 3 residues early relative to the CDR3; the germline J gene fills the gap. The chain joins TRBV18 to TRBJ2-5; 7 bases are a match to TRBD1. V shed 6 bases and J 5 bases; nucleotides not matched to a gene: 6. This CDR3 has 13 residues. Per the germline V gene, CDR1 is KGHSH and CDR2 is LQKENI. The CDR3 bases that were read are TGTGCCAGCTCTTCGGACAGGTCCGAGACC. Its translation: CASSSDRSET. The full CDR3 is CASSSDRSETQYF.

About this clone: Sequencing ends 3 residues short of the CDR3 end; the germline J gene provides the rest. The V and J genes are TRBV30 and TRBJ2-3; 9 bases are shared with TRBD2. The CDR3 length is 15 residues. J gave up 6 bases and V 2 bases, and 9 bases lay outside the gene matches. The germline V gene has CDR1 GTSNPN and CDR2 SVGIG (reference sequence). The CDR3 bases that were read are TGTGCCTGGAGTTTTTATGGACTAGCGTGGGATACG. This gives the protein CAWSFYGLAWDT. The CDR3 in its entirety is CAWSFYGLAWDTQYF.

As to this clone: The CDR3 end falls 3 residues outside the read, so it is completed with the germline J gene. The genes are TRBV6-2 or TRBV6-3 and TRBJ2-7; 7 nucleotides align to TRBD1. This CDR3 has 13 amino acids. The J segment lost 4 bases and the V segment lost 2 bases, leaving 2 bases of the junction unmatched. Germline V CDR1 and CDR2: MNHEY, SVGEGT. CDR3 DNA, as far as it was read: TGTGCCAGCAGTTACAGGGGGCCTTACGAG. As protein: CASSYRGPYE. The whole CDR3 protein is CASSYRGPYEQYF.

Note on this clone: The CDR3 extends 3 residues past the end of the read, so its final part is completed from the germline J gene. The rearrangement uses TRBV11-1 and TRBJ2-4; 7 bases align to TRBD2. Germline V gives CDR1 SGHAT, CDR2 FQDESV (reference sequence). The CDR3 is 13 residues long. CDR3 sequence reads: CASSPPGDYGQYF. The sequenced CDR3 bases are TGTGCCAGCAGCCCTCCGGGGGACTATGGT.

Comment on this clone: The CDR3 goes on 3 residues after the read ends, and that part is filled in from the germline J gene. The V gene is TRBV18, the J gene TRBJ1-2, with 9 bases matching TRBD1. CDR3 length equals 15 residues. Germline loops: CDR1 KGHSH, CDR2 LQKENI. The CDR3 here is CASSRGTGSTDTYTF. Incomplete CDR3 DNA: TGTGCCAGCTCACGCGGGACAGGGAGTACAGATACC.

As concerns this clone: One end of the junction fails to match germline, which may point to a read error. The read comes to an end 3 residues before the CDR3 does, leaving the germline J gene to fill in the end. V and J are TRBV4-2 and TRBJ2-1, with 7 bases matching TRBD1. The CDR3 is 15 residues long. Looked up from germline, CDR1 is LGHNA and CDR2 is YNFKEQ. The CDR3 loop reads CASSQDGTAYNEQFF. The sequenced part of the CDR3 DNA is TGCGCCAGCAGCCAAGATGGGACAGCCTACAATGAG.

As to this clone: The CDR3 end falls 3 residues outside the read, so it is completed with the germline J gene. This sequence joins TRBV20-1 and TRBJ2-2, with TRBD2 as a possible D gene (5 bases). CDR3 length equals 14 residues. Trimming pared 0 bases from V and 5 bases from J, leaving 10 bases between. In germline, CDR1 is DFQATT, CDR2 SNEGSKA (reference sequence). The sequenced CDR3 bases are TGCAGTGCTAGAGATCAGCGGAGTACCGGGGAG. Translating it yields CSARDQRSTGE. Given in full, the CDR3 is CSARDQRSTGELFF.